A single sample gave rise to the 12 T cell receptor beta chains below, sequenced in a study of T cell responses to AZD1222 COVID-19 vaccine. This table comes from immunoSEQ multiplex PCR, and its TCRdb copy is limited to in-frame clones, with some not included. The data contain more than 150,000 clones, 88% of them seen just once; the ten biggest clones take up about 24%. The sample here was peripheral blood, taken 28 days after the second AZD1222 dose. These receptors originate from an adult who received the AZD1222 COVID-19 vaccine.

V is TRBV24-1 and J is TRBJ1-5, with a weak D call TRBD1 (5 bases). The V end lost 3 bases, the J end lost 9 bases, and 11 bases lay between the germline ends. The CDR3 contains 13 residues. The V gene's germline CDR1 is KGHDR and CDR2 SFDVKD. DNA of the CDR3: TGTGCCACCAGTGATGGGGCTTTTCTGCCCCAGCATTTT. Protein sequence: CATSDGAFLPQHF.

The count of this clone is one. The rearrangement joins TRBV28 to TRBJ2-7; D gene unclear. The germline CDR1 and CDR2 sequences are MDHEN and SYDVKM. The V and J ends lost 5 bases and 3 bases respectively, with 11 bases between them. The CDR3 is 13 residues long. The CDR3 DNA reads TGTGCCAGCAGTCCTCCTCCCCTCTACGAGCAGTACTTC. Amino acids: CASSPPPLYEQYF.

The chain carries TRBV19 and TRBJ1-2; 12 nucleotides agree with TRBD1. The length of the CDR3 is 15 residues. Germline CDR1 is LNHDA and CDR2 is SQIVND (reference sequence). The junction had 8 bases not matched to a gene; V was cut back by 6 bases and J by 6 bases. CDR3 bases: TGTGCCAGTAGCGGCCGGGACAGGGGGCGAGATGGCTACACCTTC. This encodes CASSGRDRGRDGYTF.

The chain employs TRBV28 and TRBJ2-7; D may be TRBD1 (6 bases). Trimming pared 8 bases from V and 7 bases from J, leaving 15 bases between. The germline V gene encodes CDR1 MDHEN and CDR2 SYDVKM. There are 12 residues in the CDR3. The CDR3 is CASGFQRGEQYF. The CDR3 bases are TGTGCCAGCGGATTTCAGAGGGGGGAGCAGTACTTC.

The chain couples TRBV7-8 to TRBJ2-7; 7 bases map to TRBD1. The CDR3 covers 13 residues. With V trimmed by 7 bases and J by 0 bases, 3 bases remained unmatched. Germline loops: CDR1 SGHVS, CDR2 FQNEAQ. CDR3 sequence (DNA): TGTGCCAGCAAAAGACAGGGCTCCTACGAGCAGTACTTC. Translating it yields CASKRQGSYEQYF.

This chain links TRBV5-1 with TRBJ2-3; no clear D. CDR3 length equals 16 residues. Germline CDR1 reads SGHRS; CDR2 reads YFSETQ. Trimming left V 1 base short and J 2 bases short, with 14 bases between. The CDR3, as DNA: TGCGCCAGCAGCTTGATCTTGGGTCGGGCCACAGATACGCAGTATTTT. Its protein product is CASSLILGRATDTQYF.

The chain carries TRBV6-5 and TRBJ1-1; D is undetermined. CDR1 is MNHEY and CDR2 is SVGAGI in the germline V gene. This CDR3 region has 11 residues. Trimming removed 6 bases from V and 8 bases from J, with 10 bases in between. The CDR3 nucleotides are TGTGCCAGCAGCTCTAGGGCCGAAGCTTTCTTT. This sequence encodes CASSSRAEAFF.

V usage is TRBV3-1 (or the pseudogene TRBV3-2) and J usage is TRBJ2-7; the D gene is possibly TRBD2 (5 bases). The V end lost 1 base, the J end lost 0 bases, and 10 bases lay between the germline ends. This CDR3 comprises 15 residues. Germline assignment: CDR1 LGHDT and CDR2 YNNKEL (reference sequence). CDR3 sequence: CASSQAERSSYEQYF. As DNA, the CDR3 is TGTGCCAGCAGCCAAGCTGAGCGGAGCTCCTACGAGCAGTACTTC.

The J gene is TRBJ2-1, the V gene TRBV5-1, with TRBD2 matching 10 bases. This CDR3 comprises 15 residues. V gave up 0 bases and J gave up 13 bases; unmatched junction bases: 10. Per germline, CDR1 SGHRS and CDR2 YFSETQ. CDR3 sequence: CASSLGLAGPGGQFF. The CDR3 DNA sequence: TGCGCCAGCAGCTTGGGACTAGCGGGCCCCGGAGGACAGTTCTTC.

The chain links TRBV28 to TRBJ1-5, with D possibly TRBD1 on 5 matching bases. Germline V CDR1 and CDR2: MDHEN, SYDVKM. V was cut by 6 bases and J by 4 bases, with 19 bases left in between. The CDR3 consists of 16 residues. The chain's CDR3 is CASSSAGGGWNQPQHF. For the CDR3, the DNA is TGTGCCAGCAGCTCAGCGGGGGGGGGTTGGAATCAGCCCCAGCATTTT.

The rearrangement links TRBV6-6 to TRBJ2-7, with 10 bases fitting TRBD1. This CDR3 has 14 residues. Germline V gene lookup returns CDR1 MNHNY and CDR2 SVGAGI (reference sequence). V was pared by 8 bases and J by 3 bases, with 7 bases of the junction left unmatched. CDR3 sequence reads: CASQGGQGRYEQYF. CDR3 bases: TGTGCCAGCCAAGGGGGACAGGGGCGCTACGAGCAGTACTTC.

CDR3 coding DNA: TGCGCCAGCAGCTATGGCACAGGGGGCTACGAGCAGTACTTC. As protein: CASSYGTGGYEQYF. V gene TRBV4-1 combines with J gene TRBJ2-7; TRBD1 agrees at 8 bases. Trimming at V came to 5 bases and at J to 3 bases, leaving 6 bases not matched to a gene. CDR1 and CDR2 from the germline V gene are MGHRA and YSYEKL. There are 14 residues in the CDR3.